This TCR beta chain stems from a study of T cell responses to AZD1222 COVID-19 vaccine. Study-level results: Mapped onto spike, vaccine-associated CD4 TCRs spanned it and were dominant at 160-218 and 743-854.

TCRdb's table, derived via immunoSEQ multiplex PCR, lists solely in-frame clones and lacks some. The table includes around 150,000 clones, approximately 89% detected once. Concerning this clone: Antigen: not known.

The germline CDR1 and CDR2 sequences are MNHEY and SVGAGI. V was shortened by 6 bases and J by 0 bases, with 9 bases between the two germline ends. The CDR3 length is 13 residues. The sequences come from peripheral blood, collected on day 0 of MenACWY control vaccination. The chain links TRBV6-5 to TRBJ2-7; either TRBD1 or TRBD2 may supply D (5 bases each). The sequence came from an adult in good health. The CDR3 nucleotides read TGTGCCAGCAGCAGGGACCGCTCCTACGAGCAGTACTTC. This codes for CASSRDRSYEQYF.